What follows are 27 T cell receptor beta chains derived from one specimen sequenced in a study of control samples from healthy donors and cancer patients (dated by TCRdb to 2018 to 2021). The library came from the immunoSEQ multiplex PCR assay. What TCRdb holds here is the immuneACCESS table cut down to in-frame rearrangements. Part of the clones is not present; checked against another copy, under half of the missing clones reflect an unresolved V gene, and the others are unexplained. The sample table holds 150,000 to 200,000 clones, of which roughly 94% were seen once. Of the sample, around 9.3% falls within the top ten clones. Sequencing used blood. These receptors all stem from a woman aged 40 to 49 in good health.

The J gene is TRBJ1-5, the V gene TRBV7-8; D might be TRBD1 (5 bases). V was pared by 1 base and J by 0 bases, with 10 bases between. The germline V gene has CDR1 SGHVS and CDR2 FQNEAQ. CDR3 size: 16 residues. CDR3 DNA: TGTGCCAGCAGCTTAGTGGGGGGGGTTAGCAATCAGCCCCAGCATTTT. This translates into CASSLVGGVSNQPQHF.

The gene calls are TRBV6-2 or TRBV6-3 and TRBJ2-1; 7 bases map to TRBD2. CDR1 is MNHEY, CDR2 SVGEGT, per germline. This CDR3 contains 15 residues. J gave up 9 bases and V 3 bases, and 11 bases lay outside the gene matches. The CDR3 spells CASSYGGVRDGEQFF. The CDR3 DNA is TGTGCCAGCAGTTATGGGGGGGTCAGGGATGGTGAGCAGTTCTTC.

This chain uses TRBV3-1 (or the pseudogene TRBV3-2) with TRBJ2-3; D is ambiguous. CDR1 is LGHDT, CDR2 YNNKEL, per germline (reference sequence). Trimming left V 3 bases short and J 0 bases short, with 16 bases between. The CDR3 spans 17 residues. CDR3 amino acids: CASSQGLRSSSTDTQYF. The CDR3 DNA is TGTGCCAGCAGCCAGGGTCTCCGTTCGTCTAGCACAGATACGCAGTATTTT.

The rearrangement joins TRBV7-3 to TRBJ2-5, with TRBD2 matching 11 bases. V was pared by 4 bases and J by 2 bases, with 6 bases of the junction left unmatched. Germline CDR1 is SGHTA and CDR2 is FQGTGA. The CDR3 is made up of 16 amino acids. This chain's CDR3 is CASSSLASGGQETQYF. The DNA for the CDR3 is TGTGCCAGCAGCTCCCTGGCTAGCGGGGGGCAAGAGACCCAGTACTTC.

The CDR3 sequence is CAISLREIGNTEAFF. DNA of the CDR3: TGTGCCATCAGTCTCAGGGAAATCGGGAACACTGAAGCTTTCTTT. J is TRBJ1-1 and V is TRBV10-3; possibly TRBD1 for D (5 bases). The CDR3 totals 15 residues. The germline V and J ends were trimmed by 5 bases and 1 base, with 14 bases remaining between them. Germline V gene sequence: CDR1 ENHRY, CDR2 SYGVKD.

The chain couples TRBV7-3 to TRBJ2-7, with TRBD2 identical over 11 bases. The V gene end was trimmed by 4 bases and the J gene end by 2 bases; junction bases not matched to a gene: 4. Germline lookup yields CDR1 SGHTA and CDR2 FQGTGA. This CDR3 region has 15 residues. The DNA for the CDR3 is TGTGCCAGCAGCTCTTCTAGCGGGGGGACCTACGAGCAGTACTTC. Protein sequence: CASSSSSGGTYEQYF.

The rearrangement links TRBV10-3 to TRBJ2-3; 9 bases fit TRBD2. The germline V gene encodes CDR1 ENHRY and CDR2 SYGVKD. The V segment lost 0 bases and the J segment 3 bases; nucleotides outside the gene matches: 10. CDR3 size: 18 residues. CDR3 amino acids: CAISESGNSGSVTDTQYF. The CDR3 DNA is TGTGCCATCAGTGAGTCGGGGAATAGCGGGAGTGTAACAGATACGCAGTATTTT.

CDR3 residues: CALGLAYEQYF. The CDR3 region has the DNA TGTGCCCTGGGACTAGCTTACGAGCAGTACTTC. The rearrangement uses TRBV30 and TRBJ2-7; 9 nucleotides match TRBD2. This CDR3 comprises 11 residues. Germline assignment: CDR1 GTSNPN and CDR2 SVGIG (reference sequence). V shed 8 bases, J shed 4 bases, and the junction held 3 bases outside the gene matches.

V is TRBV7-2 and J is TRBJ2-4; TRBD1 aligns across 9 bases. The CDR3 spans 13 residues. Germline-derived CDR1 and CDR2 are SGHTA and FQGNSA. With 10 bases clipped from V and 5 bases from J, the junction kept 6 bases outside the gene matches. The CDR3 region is CATHRGLENIQYF. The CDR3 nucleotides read TGTGCCACCCACAGGGGGCTGGAAAACATTCAGTACTTC.

CDR3 region: CASSPAGGRSTGELFF. CDR3 coding DNA: TGTGCCAGCAGCCCGGCGGGGGGGCGGAGCACCGGGGAGCTGTTTTTT. The genes are TRBV7-3 and TRBJ2-2; 9 positions agree with TRBD2. The CDR3 loop spans 16 amino acids. Germline loops: CDR1 SGHTA, CDR2 FQGTGA. With 5 bases clipped from V and 4 bases from J, the junction kept 8 bases outside the gene matches.

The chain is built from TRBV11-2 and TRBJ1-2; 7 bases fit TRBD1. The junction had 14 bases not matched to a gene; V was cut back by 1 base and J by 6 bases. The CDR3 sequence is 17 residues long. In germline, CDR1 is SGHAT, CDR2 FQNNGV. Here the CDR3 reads CASSLGPTGRLADGYTF. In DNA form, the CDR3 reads TGTGCCAGCAGCTTAGGCCCGACAGGGAGGCTAGCGGATGGCTACACCTTC.

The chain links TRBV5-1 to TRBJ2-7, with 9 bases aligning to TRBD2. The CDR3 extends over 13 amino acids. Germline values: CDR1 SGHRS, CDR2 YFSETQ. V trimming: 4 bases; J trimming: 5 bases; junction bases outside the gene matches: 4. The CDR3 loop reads CASSHLAGNEQYF. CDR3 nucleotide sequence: TGCGCCAGCAGCCATCTAGCGGGAAACGAGCAGTACTTC.

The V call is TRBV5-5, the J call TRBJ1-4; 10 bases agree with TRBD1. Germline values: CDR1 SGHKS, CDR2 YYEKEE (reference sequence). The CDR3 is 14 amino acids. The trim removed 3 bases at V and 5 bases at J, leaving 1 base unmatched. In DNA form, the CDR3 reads TGTGCCAGCAGCTGGGACAGGGGAAATGAAAAACTGTTTTTT. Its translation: CASSWDRGNEKLFF.

Here the CDR3 reads CASSLLQGANYGYTF. The CDR3 DNA reads TGCGCCAGCAGCTTGCTTCAGGGGGCAAACTATGGCTACACCTTC. V is TRBV5-1 and J is TRBJ1-2; 8 nucleotides align to TRBD1. Germline V CDR1 and CDR2: SGHRS, YFSETQ. The CDR3 runs to 15 residues. V dropped 1 base and J dropped 2; count of bases not matched to a gene: 4.

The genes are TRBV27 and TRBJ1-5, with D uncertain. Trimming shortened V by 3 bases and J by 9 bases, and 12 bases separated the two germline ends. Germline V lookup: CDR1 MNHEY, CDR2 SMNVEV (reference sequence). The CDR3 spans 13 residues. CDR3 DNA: TGTGCCAGCAGTTTGGCGGGCCTGGGGCCCCAGCATTTT. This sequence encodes CASSLAGLGPQHF.

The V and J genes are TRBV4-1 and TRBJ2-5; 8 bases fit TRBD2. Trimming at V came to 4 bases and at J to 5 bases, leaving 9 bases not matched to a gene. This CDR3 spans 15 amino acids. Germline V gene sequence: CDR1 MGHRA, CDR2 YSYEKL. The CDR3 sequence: CASSPKRGGRETQYF. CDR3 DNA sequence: TGCGCCAGCAGCCCGAAACGGGGGGGGCGTGAGACCCAGTACTTC.

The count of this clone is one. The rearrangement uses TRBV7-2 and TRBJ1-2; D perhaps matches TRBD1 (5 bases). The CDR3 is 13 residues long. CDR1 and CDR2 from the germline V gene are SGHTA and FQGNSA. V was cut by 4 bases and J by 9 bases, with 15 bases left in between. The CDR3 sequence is CASSSTRDDSYTF. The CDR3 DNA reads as TGTGCCAGCAGCTCGACCCGGGACGATAGCTACACCTTC.

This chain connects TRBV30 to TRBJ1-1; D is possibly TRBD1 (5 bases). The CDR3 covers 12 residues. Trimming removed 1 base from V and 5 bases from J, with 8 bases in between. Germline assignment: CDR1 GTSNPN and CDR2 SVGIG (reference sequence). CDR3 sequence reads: CAWSAGLTEAFF. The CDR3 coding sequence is TGTGCCTGGAGTGCGGGGCTTACTGAAGCTTTCTTT.

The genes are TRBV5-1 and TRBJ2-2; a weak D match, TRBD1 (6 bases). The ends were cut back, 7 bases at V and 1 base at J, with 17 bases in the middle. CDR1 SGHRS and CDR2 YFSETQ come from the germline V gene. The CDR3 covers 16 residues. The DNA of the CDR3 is TGCGCCAGCCGACCCGATGACAGGTGGAACACCGGGGAGCTGTTTTTT. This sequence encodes CASRPDDRWNTGELFF.

CDR3 in amino acids: CASSPGQTGPGNTIYF. Written as DNA, the CDR3 is TGCGCCAGCAGCCCGGGACAAACCGGACCTGGAAACACCATATATTTT. The V and J genes are TRBV5-1 and TRBJ1-3, with a possible D match to TRBD1 (6 bases). V shed 4 bases and J shed 2 bases, with 16 bases lying between them. The CDR3 contains 16 residues. Germline CDR1 reads SGHRS; CDR2 reads YFSETQ.

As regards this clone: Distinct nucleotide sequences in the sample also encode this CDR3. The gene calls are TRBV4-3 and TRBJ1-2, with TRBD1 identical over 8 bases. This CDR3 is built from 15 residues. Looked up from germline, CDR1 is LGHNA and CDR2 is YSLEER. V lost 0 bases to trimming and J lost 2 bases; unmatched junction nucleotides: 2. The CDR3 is CASSQDPGGNYGYTF. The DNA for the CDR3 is TGCGCCAGCAGCCAAGATCCAGGGGGCAACTATGGCTACACCTTC.

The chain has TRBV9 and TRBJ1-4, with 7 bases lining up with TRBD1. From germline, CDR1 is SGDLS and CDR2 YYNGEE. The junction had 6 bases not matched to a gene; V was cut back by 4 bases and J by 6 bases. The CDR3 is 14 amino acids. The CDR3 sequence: CASSLGDSYEKLFF. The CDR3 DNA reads TGTGCCAGCAGCTTGGGGGACAGTTATGAAAAACTGTTTTTT.

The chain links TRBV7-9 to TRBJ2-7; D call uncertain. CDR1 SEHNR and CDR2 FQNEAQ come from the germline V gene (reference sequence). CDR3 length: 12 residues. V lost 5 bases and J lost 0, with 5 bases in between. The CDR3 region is CASSVSSYEQYF. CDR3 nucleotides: TGTGCCAGCAGCGTGAGCTCCTACGAGCAGTACTTC.

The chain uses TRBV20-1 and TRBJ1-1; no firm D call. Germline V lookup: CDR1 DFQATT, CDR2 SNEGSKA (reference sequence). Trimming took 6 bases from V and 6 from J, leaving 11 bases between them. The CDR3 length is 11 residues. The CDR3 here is CSAPRGPEAFF. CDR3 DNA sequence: TGCAGTGCCCCGCGAGGGCCTGAAGCTTTCTTT.

DNA for the CDR3: TGTGCCAGCTCACCGGGACAGGGAAGCGAAAAACTGTTTTTT. It is translated as CASSPGQGSEKLFF. V is TRBV18 and J is TRBJ1-4, with 9 bases lining up with TRBD1. The junction had 4 bases not matched to a gene; V was cut back by 3 bases and J by 8 bases. This CDR3 region has 14 residues. Germline CDR1 KGHSH, CDR2 LQKENI.

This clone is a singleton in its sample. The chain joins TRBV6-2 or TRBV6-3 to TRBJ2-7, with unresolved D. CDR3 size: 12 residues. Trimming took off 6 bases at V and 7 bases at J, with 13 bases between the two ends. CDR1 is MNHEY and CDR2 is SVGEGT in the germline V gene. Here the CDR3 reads CASSPRAFEQYF. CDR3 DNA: TGTGCCAGCAGCCCACGGGCATTTGAGCAGTACTTC.

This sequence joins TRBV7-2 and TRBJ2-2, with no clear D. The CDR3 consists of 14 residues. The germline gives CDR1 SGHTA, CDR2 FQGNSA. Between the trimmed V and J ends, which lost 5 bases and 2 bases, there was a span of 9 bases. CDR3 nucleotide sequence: TGTGCCAGCAGCCCAGCACATAACACCGGGGAGCTGTTTTTT. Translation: CASSPAHNTGELFF. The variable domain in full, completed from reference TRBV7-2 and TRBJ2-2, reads GAGVSQSPSNKVTEKGKDVELRCDPISGHTALYWYRQSLGQGLEFLIYFQGNSAPDKSGLPSDRFSAERTGGSVSTLTIQRTQQEDSAVYLCASSPAHNTGELFFGEGSRLTVL.